These 13 T cell receptor beta chains were all obtained from the same sample, sequenced in a study of T-cell memory formation after mild COVID-19. TCRdb reanalysed the 5' RACE reads using MiXCR and keeps one entry per CDR3 protein. Of around 320,000 distinct CDR3 sequences detected, 28% appear once; the ten largest clones hold approximately 13%. The sequenced material came from PBMCs or a T cell subset sorted from them (not recorded which). The receptors were sampled from an adult woman who had mild COVID-19 (a few samples of this study predate the infection). Cell type and time point are not known.

The chain recombines TRBV7-2 with TRBJ2-1; D unclear. The V and J ends lost 0 bases and 9 bases respectively, with 9 bases between them. This CDR3 spans 13 amino acids. The germline V gene encodes CDR1 SGHTA and CDR2 FQGNSA. The CDR3 loop reads CASSLARTSEQFF. The CDR3, as DNA: TGTGCCAGCAGCTTAGCACGAACGAGTGAGCAGTTCTTC.

This rearrangement joins TRBV19 to TRBJ2-3, with 9 bases aligning to TRBD2. The length of the CDR3 is 14 residues. Trimming removed 7 bases from V and 4 bases from J; junction bases left unmatched: 6. The germline V gene encodes CDR1 LNHDA and CDR2 SQIVND (reference sequence). The CDR3 loop reads CASIGGRAADTQYF. Written as DNA, the CDR3 is TGTGCCAGTATTGGCGGGAGGGCTGCAGATACGCAGTATTTT.

This clonotype came up once. This chain connects TRBV11-2 to TRBJ2-7; 10 bases match TRBD2. From germline, CDR1 is SGHAT and CDR2 FQNNGV. After removal of 0 bases from V and 4 bases from J, the junction contained 6 bases not matched to a gene. This CDR3 has 16 residues. CDR3 in amino acids: CASSLESSGRGYEQYF. CDR3 nucleotide sequence: TGTGCCAGCAGCTTAGAGTCTAGCGGGAGAGGTTACGAGCAGTACTTC.

This clonotype was seen a handful of times. The chain uses TRBV20-1 and TRBJ2-7, with 7 bases fitting TRBD2. CDR1 and CDR2 from the germline V gene are DFQATT and SNEGSKA (reference sequence). The trim removed 3 bases at V and 5 bases at J, leaving 10 bases unmatched. This CDR3 is 14 amino acids long. The CDR3 DNA reads TGCAGTGCTAGGATGGCTAGCGGTAAGGACGAGCAGTACTTC. Encoded protein: CSARMASGKDEQYF.

The chain links TRBV30 to TRBJ2-1; 7 bases are a match to TRBD1. With 5 bases clipped from V and 6 bases from J, the junction kept 10 bases outside the gene matches. The germline gives CDR1 GTSNPN, CDR2 SVGIG (reference sequence). This CDR3 is 14 amino acids long. In DNA, the CDR3 is TGTGCCTGGCTCCGGACAGGACGGGTCAATGAGCAGTTCTTC. It is translated as CAWLRTGRVNEQFF.

The chain is built from TRBV27 and TRBJ1-4; tentative D call: TRBD1 (6 bases). The germline V gene encodes CDR1 MNHEY and CDR2 SMNVEV (reference sequence). This CDR3 comprises 14 residues. V was clipped by 2 bases and J by 9 bases, with 13 bases between them. The CDR3 loop reads CASSLVQGGQKLFF. CDR3 DNA sequence: TGTGCCAGCAGTTTAGTACAGGGTGGGCAAAAACTGTTTTTT. Combining the CDR3 with reference TRBV27 and TRBJ1-4 gives the whole variable domain EAQVTQNPRYLITVTGKKLTVTCSQNMNHEYMSWYRQDPGLGLRQIYYSMNVEVTDKGDVPEGYKVSRKEKRNFPLILESPSPNQTSLYFCASSLVQGGQKLFFGSGTQLSVL.

There are many counts of this clonotype. This chain joins TRBV21-1 and TRBJ2-3; TRBD2 was called by the table and not checked on the DNA. TRBV21-1 is reported as a pseudogene. The CDR3 runs 15 residues. Here the CDR3 DNA reads TGTGCCAGCAGCAAAGTAGGGGGAGTTCCAGATACGCAGTATTTT. Translated, it gives CASSKVGGVPDTQYF.

The chain has TRBV7-3 and TRBJ2-5; TRBD1 agrees at 7 bases. The ends lost 6 bases at V and 5 bases at J; junction bases unmatched: 9. The CDR3 extends over 14 amino acids. The germline gives CDR1 SGHTA, CDR2 FQGTGA. The CDR3 protein is CASSPTGQEETQYF. CDR3 nucleotide sequence: TGTGCCAGCAGTCCGACAGGGCAGGAGGAGACCCAGTACTTC.

This clonotype was found once. The chain has TRBV20-1 and TRBJ2-1, with 13 bases matching TRBD2. CDR1 DFQATT and CDR2 SNEGSKA come from the germline V gene (reference sequence). The CDR3 contains 19 residues. V shed 1 base, J shed 1 base, and the junction held 10 bases outside the gene matches. The CDR3 sequence is CSARGRTSGSRWSYNEQFF. The CDR3 coding sequence is TGCAGTGCTAGAGGAAGGACTAGCGGGAGTCGGTGGTCCTACAATGAGCAGTTCTTC.

The rearrangement uses TRBV30 and TRBJ2-3; 13 bases are shared with TRBD2. There are 15 residues in the CDR3. Per the germline V gene, CDR1 is GTSNPN and CDR2 is SVGIG (reference sequence). Trimming removed 2 bases from V and 4 bases from J; junction bases left unmatched: 3. CDR3 in amino acids: CAWSPLAGGPDTQYF. The CDR3 nucleotides are TGTGCCTGGAGTCCACTAGCGGGGGGGCCAGATACGCAGTATTTT.

CDR3 bases: TGTGCCAGCAGCTTGGCCAGGGGTTACTACAATGAGCAGTTCTTC. As protein: CASSLARGYYNEQFF. This chain uses TRBV7-8 with TRBJ2-1, with TRBD1 as a possible D gene (6 bases). This CDR3 comprises 15 residues. Germline CDR1 is SGHVS and CDR2 is FQNEAQ. The V and J ends lost 3 bases and 3 bases respectively, with 12 bases between them.

This clonotype has just a few counts. The chain has TRBV27 and TRBJ2-3; 14 bases agree with TRBD2. Unmatched junction bases numbered 8, after V lost 5 bases and J lost 4 bases. This CDR3 comprises 17 residues. CDR1 and CDR2 (germline): MNHEY, SMNVEV (reference sequence). The CDR3 coding sequence is TGTGCCAGCAGTCCGACGACTAGCGGGGGGGCTTCAGATACGCAGTATTTT. The encoded protein is CASSPTTSGGASDTQYF.

This clonotype was counted only a few times. V gene TRBV12-3 or TRBV12-4 combines with J gene TRBJ2-3, with 7 bases matching TRBD2. This CDR3 spans 13 amino acids. After removal of 4 bases from V and 4 bases from J, the junction contained 2 bases not matched to a gene. The CDR3 nucleotides are TGTGCCAGCAGTTCTAGCGGTTCAGATACGCAGTATTTT. This codes for CASSSSGSDTQYF.